This TCR beta chain was captured in a study of shared clonotypes between healthy human individuals. Study results and caveats: In this cohort, only blood was sampled, and tissue repertoires likely differ.

In the case of this clone: The target antigen is unknown.

CD45RO-negative, CCR7-selected cells formed the naive CD8 fraction, which excluded terminally differentiated effector memory CD45RA+ cells. Per the original data handling: For the immunoSEQ data, sequences were junction-only without quality scores, so filtering differed. Sequencing used immunoSEQ multiplex PCR; TCRdb keeps in-frame clones, though not all of them. V and J calls and clone size follow that table, whereas D and trimming were derived from the DNA. The data contain over 2 million clones, roughly 94% of them seen just once; the ten biggest clones take up 1% to 1.3%. There are 15 residues in the CDR3.

Input material: naive CD8+ T cells sorted from blood. V usage is TRBV21-1 and J usage is TRBJ2-3; no DNA check was done on the table's D call, TRBD2. TRBV21-1 is marked as a pseudogene. This clonotype originated in a man younger than 30 in good health. CDR3 in amino acids: CASSNRRGVTDTQYF. The CDR3 bases are TGTGCCAGCAGCAATCGGCGGGGGGTAACAGATACGCAGTATTTT.